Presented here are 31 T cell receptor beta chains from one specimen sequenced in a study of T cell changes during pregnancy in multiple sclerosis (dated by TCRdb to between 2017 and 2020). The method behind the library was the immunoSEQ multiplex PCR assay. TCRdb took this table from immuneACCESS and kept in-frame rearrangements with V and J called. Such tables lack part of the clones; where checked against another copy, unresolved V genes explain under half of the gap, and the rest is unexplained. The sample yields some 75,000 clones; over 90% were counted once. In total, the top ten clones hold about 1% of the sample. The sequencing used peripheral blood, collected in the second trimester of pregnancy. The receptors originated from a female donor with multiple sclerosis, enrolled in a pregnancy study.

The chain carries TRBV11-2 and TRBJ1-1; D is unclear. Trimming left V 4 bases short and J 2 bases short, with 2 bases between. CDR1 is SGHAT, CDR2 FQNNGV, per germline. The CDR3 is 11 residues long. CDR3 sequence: CASSSNTEAFF. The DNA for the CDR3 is TGTGCCAGCAGCTCTAACACTGAAGCTTTCTTT.

The DNA for the CDR3 is TGTGCCAGCAGAGCGGACAGGGGGAGGGAGACCCAGTACTTC. This encodes CASRADRGRETQYF. The chain employs TRBV7-9 and TRBJ2-5; 10 bases fit TRBD1. Looked up from germline, CDR1 is SEHNR and CDR2 is FQNEAQ (reference sequence). Trimming cost V 6 bases and J 5 bases; bases outside gene matches: 6. This CDR3 spans 14 amino acids.

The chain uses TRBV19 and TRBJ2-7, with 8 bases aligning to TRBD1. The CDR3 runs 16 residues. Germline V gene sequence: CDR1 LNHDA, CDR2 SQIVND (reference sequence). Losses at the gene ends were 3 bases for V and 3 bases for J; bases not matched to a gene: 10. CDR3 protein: CASSMGTGGKYYEQYF. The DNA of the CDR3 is TGTGCCAGTAGTATGGGAACAGGGGGGAAATACTACGAGCAGTACTTC.

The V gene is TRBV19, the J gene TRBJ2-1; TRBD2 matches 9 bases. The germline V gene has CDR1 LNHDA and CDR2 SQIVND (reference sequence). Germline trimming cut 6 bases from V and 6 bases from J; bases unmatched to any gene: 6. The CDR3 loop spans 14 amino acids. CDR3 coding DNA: TGTGCCAGTAGCCCGACGACTAGCGGCAATGAGCAGTTCTTC. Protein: CASSPTTSGNEQFF. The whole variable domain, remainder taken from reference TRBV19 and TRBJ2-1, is DGGITQSPKYLFRKEGQNVTLSCEQNLNHDAMYWYRQDPGQGLRLIYYSQIVNDFQKGDIAEGYSVSREKKESFPLTVTSAQKNPTAFYLCASSPTTSGNEQFFGPGTRLTVL.

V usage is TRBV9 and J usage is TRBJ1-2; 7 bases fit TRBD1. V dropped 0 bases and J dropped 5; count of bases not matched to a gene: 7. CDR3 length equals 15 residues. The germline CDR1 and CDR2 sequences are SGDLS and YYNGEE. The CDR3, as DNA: TGTGCCAGCAGCGTAGATATGACAGGGTCGTATGGCTACACCTTC. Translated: CASSVDMTGSYGYTF.

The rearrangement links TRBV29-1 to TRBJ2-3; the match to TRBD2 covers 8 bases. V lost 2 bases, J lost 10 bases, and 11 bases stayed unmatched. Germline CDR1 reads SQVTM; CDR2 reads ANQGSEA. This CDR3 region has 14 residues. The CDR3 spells CSVETPRGGRAQYF. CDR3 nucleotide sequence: TGCAGCGTTGAAACCCCTCGGGGGGGGCGGGCGCAGTATTTT.

The DNA for the CDR3 is TGTGCCAGCAGTCCAGGGACAGGGGGTGCAACTAATGAAAAACTGTTTTTT. The encoded protein is CASSPGTGGATNEKLFF. This chain links TRBV7-6 with TRBJ1-4; the match to TRBD1 covers 11 bases. Germline values: CDR1 SGHVS, CDR2 FNYEAQ. The CDR3 covers 17 residues. Losses at the gene ends were 6 bases for V and 0 bases for J; bases not matched to a gene: 6.

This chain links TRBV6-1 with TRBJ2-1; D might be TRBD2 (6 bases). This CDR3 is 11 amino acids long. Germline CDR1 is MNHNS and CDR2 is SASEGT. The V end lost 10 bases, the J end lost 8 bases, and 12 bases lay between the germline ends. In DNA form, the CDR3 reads TGTGCCACCCGGGAGACTGATGAGCAGTTCTTC. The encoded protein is CATRETDEQFF.

The CDR3 is CASSRQGDSGNTIYF. The DNA of the CDR3 is TGTGCCAGCAGCCGACAGGGGGACTCTGGAAACACCATATATTTT. J is TRBJ1-3 and V is TRBV5-5, with 9 positions matching TRBD1. This CDR3 region has 15 residues. CDR1 and CDR2 from the germline V gene are SGHKS and YYEKEE (reference sequence). V lost 4 bases and J lost 0; bases outside the gene matches: 2.

CDR3 sequence reads: CASSQQTLENTIYF. The CDR3 bases are TGTGCCAGCTCACAGCAGACTCTGGAAAACACCATATATTTT. The chain recombines TRBV18 with TRBJ1-3; no definite D call. The CDR3 has 14 amino acids. Trimming stripped 4 bases from V and 6 bases from J, with 13 bases between. Germline loops: CDR1 KGHSH, CDR2 LQKENI.

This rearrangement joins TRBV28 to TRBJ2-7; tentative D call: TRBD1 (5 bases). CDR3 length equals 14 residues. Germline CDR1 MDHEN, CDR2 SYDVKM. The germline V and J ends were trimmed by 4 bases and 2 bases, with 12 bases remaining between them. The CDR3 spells CASSWQGQAYEQYF. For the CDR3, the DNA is TGTGCCAGCAGTTGGCAGGGCCAAGCCTACGAGCAGTACTTC.

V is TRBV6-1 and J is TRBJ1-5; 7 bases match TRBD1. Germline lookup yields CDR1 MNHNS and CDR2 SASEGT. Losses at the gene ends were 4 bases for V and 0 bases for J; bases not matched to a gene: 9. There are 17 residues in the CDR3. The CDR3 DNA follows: TGTGCCAGCAGTGGACACCCCGGGACAGATAGCAATCAGCCCCAGCATTTT. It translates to CASSGHPGTDSNQPQHF.

The CDR3 spells CASRYFPGGLDSYNEQFF. In nucleotides, the CDR3 is TGTGCCAGCAGATATTTTCCCGGAGGTTTGGACTCCTACAATGAGCAGTTCTTC. This sequence joins TRBV2 and TRBJ2-1, with a tentative D call TRBD2 (5 bases). Trimming left V 6 bases short and J 0 bases short, with 21 bases between. CDR1 is SNHLY, CDR2 FYNNEI, per germline. CDR3 length: 18 residues.

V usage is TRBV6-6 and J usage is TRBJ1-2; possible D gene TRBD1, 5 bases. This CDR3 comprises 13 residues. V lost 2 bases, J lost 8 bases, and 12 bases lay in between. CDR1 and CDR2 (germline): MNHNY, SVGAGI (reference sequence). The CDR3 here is CASSYPGGSGYTF. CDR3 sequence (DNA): TGTGCCAGCAGTTACCCCGGGGGGTCGGGCTACACCTTC.

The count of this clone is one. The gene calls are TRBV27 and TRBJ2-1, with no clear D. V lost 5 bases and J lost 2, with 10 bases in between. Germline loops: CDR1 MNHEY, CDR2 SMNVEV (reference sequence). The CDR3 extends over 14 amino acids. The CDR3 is CASSPPLTYNEQFF. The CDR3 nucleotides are TGTGCCAGCAGTCCGCCACTAACCTACAATGAGCAGTTCTTC.

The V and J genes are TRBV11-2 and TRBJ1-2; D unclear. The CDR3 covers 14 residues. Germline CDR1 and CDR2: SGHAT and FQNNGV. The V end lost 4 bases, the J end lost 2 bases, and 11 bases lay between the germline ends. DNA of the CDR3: TGTGCCAGCAGCTCGGACTATTCCAACTATGGCTACACCTTC. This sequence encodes CASSSDYSNYGYTF.

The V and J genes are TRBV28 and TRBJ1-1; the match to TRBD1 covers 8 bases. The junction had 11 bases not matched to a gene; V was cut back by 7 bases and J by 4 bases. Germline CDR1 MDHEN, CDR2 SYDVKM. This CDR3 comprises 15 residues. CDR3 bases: TGTGCCAGCACCCTCCTGGGGCAGGGGGCCACTGAAGCTTTCTTT. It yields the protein CASTLLGQGATEAFF.

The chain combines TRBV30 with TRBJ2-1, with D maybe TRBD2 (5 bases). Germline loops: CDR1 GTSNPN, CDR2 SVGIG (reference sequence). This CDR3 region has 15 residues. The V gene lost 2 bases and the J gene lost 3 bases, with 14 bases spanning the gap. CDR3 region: CAWSQALGIYNEQFF. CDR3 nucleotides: TGTGCCTGGAGTCAGGCACTAGGCATCTACAATGAGCAGTTCTTC.

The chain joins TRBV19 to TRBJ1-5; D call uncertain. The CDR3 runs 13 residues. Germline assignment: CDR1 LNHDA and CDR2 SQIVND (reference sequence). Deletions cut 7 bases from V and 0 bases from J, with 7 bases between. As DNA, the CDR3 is TGTGCCAGTACACCCTATAGCAATCAGCCCCAGCATTTT. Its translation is CASTPYSNQPQHF.

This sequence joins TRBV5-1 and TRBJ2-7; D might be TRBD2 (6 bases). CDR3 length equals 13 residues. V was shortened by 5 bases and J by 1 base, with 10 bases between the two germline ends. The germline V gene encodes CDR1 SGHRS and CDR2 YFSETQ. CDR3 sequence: CASRAGRSYEQYF. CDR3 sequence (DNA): TGCGCCAGCAGGGCGGGACGGTCCTACGAGCAGTACTTC. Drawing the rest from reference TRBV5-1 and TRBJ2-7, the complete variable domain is KAGVTQTPRYLIKTRGQQVTLSCSPISGHRSVSWYQQTPGQGLQFLFEYFSETQRNKGNFPGRFSGRQFSNSRSEMNVSTLELGDSALYLCASRAGRSYEQYFGPGTRLTVT.

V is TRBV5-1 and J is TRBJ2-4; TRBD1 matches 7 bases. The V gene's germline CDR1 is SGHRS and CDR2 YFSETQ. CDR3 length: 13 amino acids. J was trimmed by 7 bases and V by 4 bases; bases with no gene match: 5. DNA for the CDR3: TGCGCCAGCAGCAAACAGGGACAGAACATTCAGTACTTC. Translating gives CASSKQGQNIQYF.

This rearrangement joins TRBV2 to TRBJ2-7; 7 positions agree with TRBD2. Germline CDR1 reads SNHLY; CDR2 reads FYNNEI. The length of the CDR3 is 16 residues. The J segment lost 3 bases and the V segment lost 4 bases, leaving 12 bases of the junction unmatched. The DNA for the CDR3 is TGTGCCAGCAGTGCCTGGGAGGGCGGGAAGGACTACGAGCAGTACTTC. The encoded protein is CASSAWEGGKDYEQYF.

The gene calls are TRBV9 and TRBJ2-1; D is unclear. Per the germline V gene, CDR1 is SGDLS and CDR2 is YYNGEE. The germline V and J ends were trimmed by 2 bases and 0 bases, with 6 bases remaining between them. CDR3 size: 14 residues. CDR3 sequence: CASSVISSYNEQFF. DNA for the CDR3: TGTGCCAGCAGCGTGATTAGCTCCTACAATGAGCAGTTCTTC. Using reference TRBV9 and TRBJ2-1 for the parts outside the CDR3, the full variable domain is DSGVTQTPKHLITATGQRVTLRCSPRSGDLSVYWYQQSLDQGLQFLIQYYNGEERAKGNILERFSAQQFPDLHSELNLSSLELGDSALYFCASSVISSYNEQFFGPGTRLTVL.

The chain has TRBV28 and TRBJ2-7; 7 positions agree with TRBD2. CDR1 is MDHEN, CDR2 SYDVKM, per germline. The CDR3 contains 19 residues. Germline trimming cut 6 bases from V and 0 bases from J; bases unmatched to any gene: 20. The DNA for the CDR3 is TGTGCCAGCAGACCCCTAGCGAGCGGGACTGACCCCGACTCCTACGAGCAGTACTTC. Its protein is CASRPLASGTDPDSYEQYF.

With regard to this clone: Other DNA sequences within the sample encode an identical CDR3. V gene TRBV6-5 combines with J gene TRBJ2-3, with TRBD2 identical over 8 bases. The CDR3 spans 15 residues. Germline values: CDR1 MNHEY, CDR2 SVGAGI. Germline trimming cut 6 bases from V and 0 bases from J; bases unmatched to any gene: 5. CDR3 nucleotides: TGTGCCAGCAGCCGATTAGCGGGAAGCACAGATACGCAGTATTTT. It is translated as CASSRLAGSTDTQYF.

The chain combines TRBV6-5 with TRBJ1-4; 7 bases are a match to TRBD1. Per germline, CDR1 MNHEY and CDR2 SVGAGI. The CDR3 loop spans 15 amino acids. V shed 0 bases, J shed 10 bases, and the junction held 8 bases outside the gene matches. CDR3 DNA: TGTGCCAGCAGTTACTCGGCAAACAGGGGAAGAAAACTGTTTTTT. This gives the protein CASSYSANRGRKLFF.

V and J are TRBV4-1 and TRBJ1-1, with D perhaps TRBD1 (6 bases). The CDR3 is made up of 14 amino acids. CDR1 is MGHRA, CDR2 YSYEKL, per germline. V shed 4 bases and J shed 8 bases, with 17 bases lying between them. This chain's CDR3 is CASSLGEGTTEAFF. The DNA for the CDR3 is TGCGCCAGCAGCCTCGGGGAGGGGACAACGGAAGCTTTCTTT.

This CDR3 reads CASSTRTSGVLHTQYF. CDR3 in DNA: TGTGCCAGCAGCACCCGGACTAGCGGAGTCCTCCATACGCAGTATTTT. This chain links TRBV13 with TRBJ2-3; 10 bases fit TRBD2. Germline lookup yields CDR1 PRHDT and CDR2 FYEKMQ (reference sequence). CDR3 size: 16 residues. The V gene end was trimmed by 5 bases and the J gene end by 7 bases; junction bases not matched to a gene: 12.

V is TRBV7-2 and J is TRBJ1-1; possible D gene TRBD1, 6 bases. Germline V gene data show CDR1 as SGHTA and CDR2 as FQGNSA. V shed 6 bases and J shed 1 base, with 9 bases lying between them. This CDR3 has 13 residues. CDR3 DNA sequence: TGTGCCAGCAGTTTGACAGGGAACACTGAAGCTTTCTTT. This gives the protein CASSLTGNTEAFF.

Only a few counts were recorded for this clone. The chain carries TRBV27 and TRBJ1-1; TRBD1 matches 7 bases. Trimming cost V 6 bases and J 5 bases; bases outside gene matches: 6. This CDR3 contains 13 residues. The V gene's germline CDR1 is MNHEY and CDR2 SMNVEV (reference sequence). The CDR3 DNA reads TGTGCCAGCAGGGGGACAGCAAAGACTGAAGCTTTCTTT. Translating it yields CASRGTAKTEAFF.

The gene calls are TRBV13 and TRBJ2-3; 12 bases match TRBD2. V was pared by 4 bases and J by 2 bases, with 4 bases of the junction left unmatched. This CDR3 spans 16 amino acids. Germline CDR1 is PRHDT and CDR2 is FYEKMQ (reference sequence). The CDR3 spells CASSSRTSGNTDTQYF. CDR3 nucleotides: TGTGCCAGCAGCTCGCGGACTAGCGGGAACACAGATACGCAGTATTTT.